Given below is one T cell receptor beta chain in context. No antigen is known for it. The data were obtained in a study of T cell responses to AZD1222 COVID-19 vaccine. Study background: Both about-4-week and about-12-week second-dose recipients were combined.

Repertoires were generated with immunoSEQ multiplex PCR, while TCRdb's copy carries only in-frame clones and drops some. This sample has approximately 100,000 clones, with about 83% found just once. The CDR3 is 11 residues long. The germline CDR1 and CDR2 sequences are KGHSH and LQKENI. Trimming removed 6 bases from V and 5 bases from J, with 4 bases in between. Whole-study results and caveats: The donor group comprised mostly white British people and more females; the analysis possibly underestimated clonal diversity. The study found vaccine-associated CD4 TCRs spanning spike, dominant at 160-218 and 743-854.

The specimen comprised peripheral blood, sampled on day 0 of AZD1222 vaccination. The source of this sequence is an adult in good health. This sequence joins TRBV18 and TRBJ2-2; D is undetermined. The CDR3 sequence: CASSGTGELFF. The CDR3, as DNA: TGTGCCAGCTCGGGTACCGGGGAGCTGTTTTTT.